The clone carrying this T cell receptor (beta chain) appeared once. The antigen is undetermined. The data originate from a study of shared clonotypes between healthy human individuals. The study's findings and limits: Among the subsets, naive ones generally showed larger estimated richness than memory ones.

How the authors handled the data: ImmunoSEQ yielded junction-only sequences lacking quality scores, so filtering differed. This table comes from immunoSEQ multiplex PCR, and its TCRdb copy is limited to in-frame clones, with some not included. V, J and clone size were drawn from that table, and D and trimming were deduced from the DNA. The table has hundreds of thousands of clones, about three quarters seen once. There are 14 residues in the CDR3. Germline lookup yields CDR1 ENHRY and CDR2 SYGVKD. J was trimmed by 6 bases and V by 4 bases; bases with no gene match: 6. The rearrangement links TRBV10-3 to TRBJ2-7; 10 positions match TRBD1. Sequencing was performed on memory CD4+ T cells sorted from blood. Regarding subset: CD45RA-negative fraction. The TCR sequence derives from a woman in her twenties or thirties in good health. CDR3 in amino acids: CAISGGQGKGEQYF. In DNA form, the CDR3 reads TGTGCCATCAGTGGGGGACAGGGGAAGGGCGAGCAGTACTTC.